The rows below give T cell receptor beta chains drawn from one sample of a study of T cell responses to AZD1222 COVID-19 vaccine. Using immunoSEQ multiplex PCR, the repertoire was profiled, and TCRdb retains in-frame clones only, with some absent. The table shows 120,000 to 150,000 clones, with about 90% occurring only once. The specimen comprised peripheral blood, sampled 28 days after the second AZD1222 dose. The receptors derive from an adult who received the AZD1222 COVID-19 vaccine. The CDR3 runs from the conserved cysteine through the conserved F or W. D genes are given only for firm matches. For some rows the clone size is stated as once, few or many, or as a class when expanded; others skip it.

abundance: NA
d_gene: TRBD1
v_gene: TRBV6-4
j_gene: TRBJ1-2
CDR3aa: CASSDSITGGRGYTF
CDR3nt: TGTGCCAGCAGTGACTCGATAACAGGGGGCCGGGGCTACACCTTC

abundance: NA
d_gene: NA
v_gene: TRBV6-5
j_gene: TRBJ2-5
CDR3aa: CASSYTGTGGLTQYF
CDR3nt: TGTGCCAGCAGTTACACCGGAACCGGTGGATTGACCCAGTACTTC

abundance: NA
d_gene: TRBD2
v_gene: TRBV28
j_gene: TRBJ2-7
CDR3aa: CASSLGTSSGNYEQYF
CDR3nt: TGTGCCAGCAGTTTAGGCACGTCTAGCGGTAACTACGAGCAGTACTTC

abundance: once
d_gene: TRBD1
v_gene: TRBV7-8
j_gene: TRBJ2-1
CDR3aa: CASSQNRGSYNEQFF
CDR3nt: TGTGCCAGCAGCCAAAACAGGGGTTCCTACAATGAGCAGTTCTTC

abundance: NA
d_gene: TRBD1
v_gene: TRBV11-2
j_gene: TRBJ1-4
CDR3aa: CASTETGLGEKLFF
CDR3nt: TGTGCCAGCACCGAGACAGGGTTAGGTGAAAAACTGTTTTTT

abundance: NA
d_gene: NA
v_gene: TRBV7-3
j_gene: TRBJ1-6
CDR3aa: CASSLYKGNSPLHF
CDR3nt: TGTGCCAGCAGCTTATATAAGGGTAATTCACCCCTCCACTTT

abundance: NA
d_gene: NA
v_gene: TRBV5-4
j_gene: TRBJ2-2
CDR3aa: CASSSMRIGAGELFF
CDR3nt: TGTGCCAGCAGCTCCATGAGGATTGGGGCCGGGGAGCTGTTTTTT

abundance: NA
d_gene: NA
v_gene: TRBV11-2
j_gene: TRBJ1-1
CDR3aa: CASSKLPDLGAFF
CDR3nt: TGTGCCAGCAGTAAGTTGCCCGATCTAGGAGCTTTCTTT

abundance: NA
d_gene: NA
v_gene: TRBV12-3/TRBV12-4
j_gene: TRBJ1-1
CDR3aa: CASRVSGDTEAFF
CDR3nt: TGTGCCAGCAGAGTCTCTGGGGACACTGAAGCTTTCTTT

abundance: NA
d_gene: TRBD1
v_gene: TRBV11-2
j_gene: TRBJ1-2
CDR3aa: CASSLDGTGDYGYTF
CDR3nt: TGTGCCAGCAGCTTAGACGGGACAGGGGATTATGGCTACACCTTC

abundance: NA
d_gene: NA
v_gene: TRBV6-1
j_gene: TRBJ2-6
CDR3aa: CASSEGGAGANVLTF
CDR3nt: TGTGCCAGCAGTGAAGGGGGCGCGGGGGCCAACGTCCTGACTTTC

abundance: NA
d_gene: NA
v_gene: TRBV10-3
j_gene: TRBJ1-2
CDR3aa: CAISETPGAPNYGYTF
CDR3nt: TGTGCCATCAGTGAGACCCCAGGGGCTCCTAACTATGGCTACACCTTC

abundance: NA
d_gene: NA
v_gene: TRBV5-4
j_gene: TRBJ2-3
CDR3aa: CASSPDGFSTDTQYF
CDR3nt: TGTGCCAGCAGCCCGGACGGCTTCAGCACAGATACGCAGTATTTT

abundance: NA
d_gene: TRBD1
v_gene: TRBV12-5
j_gene: TRBJ2-2
CDR3aa: CASGSGTGELGELFF
CDR3nt: TGTGCTAGTGGTTCCGGGACAGGGGAGCTCGGGGAGCTGTTTTTT

abundance: NA
d_gene: NA
v_gene: TRBV5-1
j_gene: TRBJ2-7
CDR3aa: CASSLDSLSSYEQYF
CDR3nt: TGCGCCAGCAGCTTGGACAGCTTAAGCTCCTACGAGCAGTACTTC

abundance: NA
d_gene: TRBD2
v_gene: TRBV7-9
j_gene: TRBJ2-5
CDR3aa: CASSLHGEGETQYF
CDR3nt: TGTGCCAGCAGCTTACATGGGGAGGGAGAGACCCAGTACTTC

abundance: NA
d_gene: TRBD1
v_gene: TRBV12-3/TRBV12-4
j_gene: TRBJ1-4
CDR3aa: CASMGQYNEKLFF
CDR3nt: TGTGCCAGCATGGGACAGTATAATGAAAAACTGTTTTTT

abundance: NA
d_gene: NA
v_gene: TRBV7-2
j_gene: TRBJ2-4
CDR3aa: CASSLASDKNIQYF
CDR3nt: TGTGCCAGCAGCTTAGCTAGCGACAAAAACATTCAGTACTTC

abundance: NA
d_gene: TRBD2
v_gene: TRBV7-3
j_gene: TRBJ2-1
CDR3aa: CASSPPGTTDYNEQFF
CDR3nt: TGTGCCAGCAGCCCACCCGGGACTACCGATTACAATGAGCAGTTCTTC

abundance: NA
d_gene: NA
v_gene: TRBV3-1/TRBV3-2
j_gene: TRBJ1-1
CDR3aa: CASSQGLRVNTEAFF
CDR3nt: TGTGCCAGCAGCCAAGGATTGAGGGTGAACACTGAAGCTTTCTTT

abundance: NA
d_gene: NA
v_gene: TRBV7-9
j_gene: TRBJ2-1
CDR3aa: CASSSGDLNNEQFF
CDR3nt: TGTGCCAGCAGTTCAGGCGACTTAAACAATGAGCAGTTCTTC

abundance: NA
d_gene: NA
v_gene: TRBV11-2
j_gene: TRBJ1-1
CDR3aa: CASSLDNGGRTEAFF
CDR3nt: TGTGCCAGCAGCTTAGATAATGGGGGGCGGACTGAAGCTTTCTTT

abundance: NA
d_gene: NA
v_gene: TRBV2
j_gene: TRBJ1-5
CDR3aa: CASSERDQPQHF
CDR3nt: TGTGCCAGCAGTGAAAGGGATCAGCCCCAGCATTTT

abundance: NA
d_gene: TRBD1
v_gene: TRBV19
j_gene: TRBJ1-5
CDR3aa: CASSTTGGSDNQPQHF
CDR3nt: TGTGCCAGTAGTACGACAGGGGGGTCGGATAATCAGCCCCAGCATTTT

abundance: NA
d_gene: NA
v_gene: TRBV7-3
j_gene: TRBJ2-3
CDR3aa: CASSLKGGGPTDTQYF
CDR3nt: TGTGCCAGCAGCTTAAAAGGGGGAGGCCCCACAGATACGCAGTATTTT

abundance: NA
d_gene: NA
v_gene: TRBV7-9
j_gene: TRBJ2-1
CDR3aa: CASSLDTNNEQFF
CDR3nt: TGTGCCAGCAGCTTAGACACTAACAATGAGCAGTTCTTC

abundance: NA
d_gene: TRBD1
v_gene: TRBV7-8
j_gene: TRBJ1-4
CDR3aa: CASSRLQGATNEKLFF
CDR3nt: TGTGCCAGCAGCCGGTTACAGGGGGCAACTAATGAAAAACTGTTTTTT

abundance: once
d_gene: TRBD1
v_gene: TRBV10-3
j_gene: TRBJ2-1
CDR3aa: CAISEGTGDNEQFF
CDR3nt: TGTGCCATCAGTGAAGGGACAGGGGACAATGAGCAGTTCTTC

abundance: NA
d_gene: NA
v_gene: TRBV5-4
j_gene: TRBJ2-2
CDR3aa: CASSLQGGGPGELFF
CDR3nt: TGTGCCAGCAGCCTACAAGGGGGAGGACCCGGGGAGCTGTTTTTT

abundance: few
d_gene: NA
v_gene: TRBV28
j_gene: TRBJ2-2
CDR3aa: CASSGPQAGELFF
CDR3nt: TGTGCCAGCTCTGGTCCGCAGGCCGGGGAGCTGTTTTTT

abundance: NA
d_gene: NA
v_gene: TRBV5-4
j_gene: TRBJ2-1
CDR3aa: CASSEGLRDEQFF
CDR3nt: TGTGCCAGCAGCGAGGGACTTCGCGATGAGCAGTTCTTC

abundance: NA
d_gene: TRBD1
v_gene: TRBV7-2
j_gene: TRBJ2-7
CDR3aa: CASSWGGTGSYEQYF
CDR3nt: TGTGCCAGCAGCTGGGGCGGGACAGGGTCCTACGAGCAGTACTTC